Shown below are 32 T cell receptor beta chains from a single sample sequenced in a study of blood T cell repertoires in COVID-19. The method was immunoSEQ multiplex PCR; TCRdb's version includes in-frame clones alone and lacks a portion of them. The repertoire holds around 200,000 clones, with 80% to 90% as singletons. The sample was peripheral blood. The source is a woman between 50 and 59 years old with acute or convalescent COVID-19.

The chain's CDR3 is CSAGTRDSYEQYF. CDR3 nucleotide sequence: TGCAGCGCAGGGACTCGTGACTCCTACGAGCAGTACTTC. The genes are TRBV29-1 and TRBJ2-7; the D gene is possibly TRBD2 (6 bases). V lost 7 bases to trimming and J lost 0 bases, with 13 bases between them. CDR3 size: 13 residues. Germline assignment: CDR1 SQVTM and CDR2 ANQGSEA.

CDR3 sequence: CASSLATLAGYNEQFF. CDR3 DNA: TGTGCCAGCAGCTTAGCTACCCTAGCGGGCTACAATGAGCAGTTCTTC. V usage is TRBV7-8 and J usage is TRBJ2-1; 8 bases align to TRBD2. The V gene's germline CDR1 is SGHVS and CDR2 FQNEAQ. This CDR3 is built from 16 residues. Germline trimming cut 0 bases from V and 3 bases from J; bases unmatched to any gene: 4.

The gene calls are TRBV7-2 and TRBJ2-7; 8 nucleotides match TRBD2. Germline CDR1 reads SGHTA; CDR2 reads FQGNSA. The J segment lost 1 base and the V segment lost 2 bases, leaving 10 bases of the junction unmatched. The CDR3 consists of 17 residues. This CDR3 is CASSLPAIAGPSYEQYF. The CDR3 DNA reads as TGTGCCAGCAGCTTACCCGCTATAGCGGGACCTTCCTACGAGCAGTACTTC.

The V gene is TRBV7-6, the J gene TRBJ2-5; the match to TRBD1 covers 11 bases. V shed 5 bases, J shed 1 base, and the junction held 9 bases outside the gene matches. The CDR3 sequence is 17 residues long. CDR1 SGHVS and CDR2 FNYEAQ come from the germline V gene. As DNA, the CDR3 is TGTGCCAGCAGCCTGGGGACAGGGGGGGGAGGCCAAGAGACCCAGTACTTC. This encodes CASSLGTGGGGQETQYF.

This sequence joins TRBV5-1 and TRBJ2-5; 9 bases agree with TRBD2. Germline lookup yields CDR1 SGHRS and CDR2 YFSETQ. The CDR3 sequence is 18 residues long. V gave up 1 base and J gave up 5 bases; unmatched junction bases: 15. This CDR3 reads CASSLHWLRAGGEETQYF. The CDR3 DNA sequence: TGCGCCAGCAGCTTGCACTGGCTGAGAGCGGGAGGAGAGGAGACCCAGTACTTC.

V is TRBV4-1 and J is TRBJ2-5; 11 bases line up with TRBD2. The germline V gene has CDR1 MGHRA and CDR2 YSYEKL. There are 19 residues in the CDR3. Trimming removed 5 bases from V and 1 base from J; junction bases left unmatched: 15. CDR3 sequence (DNA): TGCGCCAGCAGCTCCTCAGTAGTAGCGGGAGGGAAATCCCAAGAGACCCAGTACTTC. Translation gives CASSSSVVAGGKSQETQYF.

The chain employs TRBV18 and TRBJ2-2, with D possibly TRBD1 on 5 matching bases. This CDR3 contains 16 residues. Germline-derived CDR1 and CDR2 are KGHSH and LQKENI. With 4 bases removed from V and 2 bases from J, the gap between germline ends came to 14 bases. The CDR3 loop reads CASSLYVGQNTGELFF. In nucleotides, the CDR3 is TGTGCCAGCTCACTCTACGTTGGACAAAACACCGGGGAGCTGTTTTTT.

The chain combines TRBV2 with TRBJ1-3; 7 positions agree with TRBD1. Trimming removed 6 bases from V and 4 bases from J; junction bases left unmatched: 6. Germline CDR1 reads SNHLY; CDR2 reads FYNNEI. There are 14 residues in the CDR3. CDR3 in amino acids: CASSEEGAGNTIYF. The CDR3 coding sequence is TGTGCCAGCAGCGAGGAGGGGGCGGGAAACACCATATATTTT.

The gene calls are TRBV2 and TRBJ2-5, with 9 positions matching TRBD2. Germline V gene sequence: CDR1 SNHLY, CDR2 FYNNEI. Trimming removed 6 bases from V and 1 base from J; junction bases left unmatched: 3. The CDR3 runs 14 residues. The CDR3, as DNA: TGTGCCAGCAGCGGACTAGCGAGCCAAGAGACCCAGTACTTC. Protein sequence: CASSGLASQETQYF.

This clone has more than one count but fewer than ten. This chain uses TRBV6-2 or TRBV6-3 with TRBJ2-1; 8 bases align to TRBD2. This CDR3 comprises 12 residues. The germline gives CDR1 MNHEY, CDR2 SVGEGT. J gave up 12 bases and V 0 bases, and 1 base lay outside the gene matches. The CDR3 sequence is CASSYSAGGQFF. The CDR3 DNA reads as TGTGCCAGCAGTTACTCGGCGGGAGGGCAGTTCTTC.

In DNA, the CDR3 is TGTGCCAGCAGCGCCATGGGCGGGGGCTCCTACAATGAGCAGTTCTTC. Protein product: CASSAMGGGSYNEQFF. The genes are TRBV9 and TRBJ2-1, with 7 bases matching TRBD2. CDR3 length: 16 residues. Germline V gene data show CDR1 as SGDLS and CDR2 as YYNGEE. After removal of 3 bases from V and 0 bases from J, the junction contained 6 bases not matched to a gene.

The chain couples TRBV3-1 (or the pseudogene TRBV3-2) to TRBJ1-5, with D possibly being TRBD1 (5 bases). V was shortened by 1 base and J by 11 bases, with 18 bases between the two germline ends. Germline lookup yields CDR1 LGHDT and CDR2 YNNKEL (reference sequence). This CDR3 region has 15 residues. Written as DNA, the CDR3 is TGTGCCAGCAGCCAAGGGGACTGGTCCTGTCGGTCCCAGCATTTT. Translating gives CASSQGDWSCRSQHF.

On this clone: Other nucleotide sequences in the sample specify the same CDR3. The chain employs TRBV10-3 and TRBJ1-6; D uncertain. The V gene's germline CDR1 is ENHRY and CDR2 SYGVKD. Trimming pared 6 bases from V and 0 bases from J, leaving 9 bases between. The CDR3 is made up of 15 amino acids. The CDR3 nucleotides read TGTGCCATCAGGCCGGGTGACTCCTATAATTCACCCCTCCACTTT. Translating gives CAIRPGDSYNSPLHF.

V and J are TRBV12-5 and TRBJ1-1; D not certain. In germline, CDR1 is LGHNT, CDR2 FRNRAP. This CDR3 region has 13 residues. V gave up 2 bases and J gave up 6 bases, with 10 bases separating them. In DNA form, the CDR3 reads TGTGCTAGTGGTTTGACACAAGTATCTGAAGCTTTCTTT. This codes for CASGLTQVSEAFF.

This CDR3 reads CATYSSGNTIYF. As DNA, the CDR3 is TGTGCCACGTATTCCTCTGGAAACACCATATATTTT. The gene calls are TRBV10-3 and TRBJ1-3; D call uncertain. The CDR3 covers 12 residues. CDR1 is ENHRY, CDR2 SYGVKD, per germline. Trimming removed 10 bases at V and 0 bases at J, with 7 bases between.

V gene TRBV30 combines with J gene TRBJ2-5; D unclear. Per the germline V gene, CDR1 is GTSNPN and CDR2 is SVGIG (reference sequence). The CDR3 runs 13 residues. The V end was cut by 0 bases, the J end by 5 bases, with 10 bases between. The CDR3 DNA reads as TGTGCCTGGAGTGTCGAGGCTACGGAGACCCAGTACTTC. The encoded protein is CAWSVEATETQYF.

V gene TRBV11-2 combines with J gene TRBJ1-2; TRBD1 matches at 8 bases. Looked up from germline, CDR1 is SGHAT and CDR2 is FQNNGV. CDR3 length: 15 residues. J gave up 7 bases and V 1 base, and 8 bases lay outside the gene matches. The CDR3 region is CASSLGWQGAGGYTF. The CDR3 coding sequence is TGTGCCAGCAGCTTAGGATGGCAGGGGGCGGGTGGCTACACCTTC.

The chain uses TRBV19 and TRBJ1-1, with 9 nucleotides matching TRBD1. This CDR3 has 12 residues. V trimming: 5 bases; J trimming: 7 bases; junction bases outside the gene matches: 2. CDR1 LNHDA and CDR2 SQIVND come from the germline V gene (reference sequence). DNA of the CDR3: TGTGCCAGTAGTCGGACAGGGGTTGAAGCTTTCTTT. Protein product: CASSRTGVEAFF.

The gene calls are TRBV5-8 and TRBJ2-3; possible D gene TRBD1, 5 bases. Germline V gene sequence: CDR1 SGHTS, CDR2 YDEGEE. V gave up 4 bases and J gave up 2 bases, with 14 bases separating them. There are 15 residues in the CDR3. CDR3 DNA: TGTGCCAGCAGCCAAGGCGGACACCCCACAGATACGCAGTATTTT. Amino acids: CASSQGGHPTDTQYF.

This chain links TRBV6-5 with TRBJ1-2; 7 positions agree with TRBD1. The germline CDR1 and CDR2 sequences are MNHEY and SVGAGI. The CDR3 extends over 13 amino acids. The V and J ends lost 10 bases and 0 bases, in that order; junction bases with no gene match: 5. The CDR3: CATQGPTNYGYTF. In nucleotides, the CDR3 is TGTGCCACACAGGGGCCCACTAACTATGGCTACACCTTC.

J is TRBJ2-5 and V is TRBV9; weak D call: TRBD2 (7 bases). Trimming left V 1 base short and J 4 bases short, with 11 bases between. CDR3 length: 14 amino acids. Germline CDR1 SGDLS, CDR2 YYNGEE. The CDR3 sequence: CASSVRGGGETQYF. The CDR3 DNA reads as TGTGCCAGCAGCGTAAGGGGGGGTGGAGAGACCCAGTACTTC.

Remarks on this clone: Other nucleotide sequences in the sample specify the same CDR3. The chain joins TRBV28 to TRBJ1-2, with D perhaps TRBD1 (6 bases). This CDR3 contains 13 residues. Deletions cut 3 bases from V and 4 bases from J, with 9 bases between. Germline V gives CDR1 MDHEN, CDR2 SYDVKM. The CDR3 DNA is TGTGCCAGCAGTTTGCAGGGGCCCTATGGCTACACCTTC. This encodes CASSLQGPYGYTF.

This clone has only a few counts. The V call is TRBV28, the J call TRBJ1-1; perhaps TRBD1 as D (5 bases). Germline V lookup: CDR1 MDHEN, CDR2 SYDVKM. Trimming stripped 2 bases from V and 1 base from J, with 14 bases between. There are 16 residues in the CDR3. The CDR3 region is CASSLIGQLRNTEAFF. Written as DNA, the CDR3 is TGTGCCAGCAGTTTAATCGGACAACTAAGGAACACTGAAGCTTTCTTT.

The gene calls are TRBV10-3 and TRBJ2-7, with 7 bases that match TRBD2. Germline trimming cut 2 bases from V and 6 bases from J; bases unmatched to any gene: 4. The CDR3 is 13 residues long. Looked up from germline, CDR1 is ENHRY and CDR2 is SYGVKD. The CDR3 DNA reads TGTGCCATCAGTGAGGGACTAGTCGGCGAGCAGTACTTC. Its protein is CAISEGLVGEQYF.

In its sample, this clone was seen a few times. The chain has TRBV24-1 and TRBJ2-1; D is perhaps TRBD1 (5 bases). The CDR3 has 14 residues. Trimming stripped 5 bases from V and 3 bases from J, with 10 bases between. Germline CDR1 reads KGHDR; CDR2 reads SFDVKD. The CDR3 loop reads CATSVGQGYNEQFF. As DNA, the CDR3 is TGTGCCACCAGTGTTGGGCAGGGCTACAATGAGCAGTTCTTC.

V usage is TRBV4-2 and J usage is TRBJ2-7; possibly TRBD2 for D (6 bases). The germline V and J ends were trimmed by 0 bases and 6 bases, with 9 bases remaining between them. The CDR3 contains 13 residues. Per the germline V gene, CDR1 is LGHNA and CDR2 is YNFKEQ. The CDR3 bases are TGTGCCAGCAGCCAAGATACTAGCATCGAGCAGTACTTC. Residues: CASSQDTSIEQYF.

This sequence joins TRBV5-1 and TRBJ2-2, with 7 bases aligning to TRBD1. The V and J ends lost 4 bases and 5 bases, in that order; junction bases with no gene match: 11. Germline V gives CDR1 SGHRS, CDR2 YFSETQ. The CDR3 extends over 16 amino acids. The CDR3 nucleotides are TGCGCCAGCAGCCAGGCAGGGGGATTGGGAACCGGGGAGCTGTTTTTT. Translation: CASSQAGGLGTGELFF.

The V and J genes are TRBV9 and TRBJ2-3; the D gene is possibly TRBD1 (5 bases). The length of the CDR3 is 15 residues. Looked up from germline, CDR1 is SGDLS and CDR2 is YYNGEE. The V end was cut by 1 base, the J end by 2 bases, with 11 bases between. CDR3 nucleotides: TGTGCCAGCAGCGTACGTCTGGGGCCCACAGATACGCAGTATTTT. Translated: CASSVRLGPTDTQYF.

V gene TRBV5-1 combines with J gene TRBJ2-6; possibly TRBD2 for D (5 bases). The germline gives CDR1 SGHRS, CDR2 YFSETQ. The CDR3 is made up of 18 amino acids. V was trimmed by 5 bases and J by 0 bases, leaving 18 bases between them. The CDR3 DNA reads as TGCGCCAGCAGTCAGAGGGAGAGTTTTCTCTCTGGGGCCAACGTCCTGACTTTC. It specifies CASSQRESFLSGANVLTF.

This sequence joins TRBV6-6 and TRBJ1-2; 7 bases fit TRBD1. The CDR3 is made up of 13 amino acids. CDR1 and CDR2 from the germline V gene are MNHNY and SVGAGI (reference sequence). Trimming cost V 6 bases and J 8 bases; bases outside gene matches: 9. The CDR3: CASRTGVAEGYTF. The CDR3 DNA follows: TGTGCCAGCAGAACAGGGGTCGCAGAGGGCTACACCTTC.

CDR3 loop: CASSEGLAGEETQYF. DNA of the CDR3: TGTGCCAGCAGCGAGGGACTAGCGGGAGAAGAGACCCAGTACTTC. The chain is built from TRBV9 and TRBJ2-5, with TRBD2 matching over 14 bases. Trimming took 3 bases from V and 3 from J; bases not matched to a gene: 1. Germline V gene sequence: CDR1 SGDLS, CDR2 YYNGEE. This CDR3 spans 15 amino acids.

This chain joins TRBV6-2 or TRBV6-3 and TRBJ2-3, with D possibly TRBD1 on 5 matching bases. CDR3 length: 13 amino acids. Germline assignment: CDR1 MNHEY and CDR2 SVGEGT. V dropped 7 bases and J dropped 5 bases, with 13 bases sitting between them. The CDR3, as DNA: TGTGCCAGCACCCCTTGGGGCAGAGATACGCAGTATTTT. This encodes CASTPWGRDTQYF.